This is a list of T cell receptor beta chains from one sample in a study of graft-versus-host responses after intestinal transplantation. These TCRs are of unknown antigen specificity. Profiled with immunoSEQ multiplex PCR; TCRdb holds only in-frame clones, not every one. Of about 90,000 clones listed, roughly 92% are singletons. Sequenced material: unstimulated CD4+ T cells sorted from spleen or lymph node cells, taken before intestinal transplant. These receptor sequences come from a human donor who received an intestinal transplant. CDR3s include the opening cysteine and the closing phenylalanine or tryptophan. The D gene is left open where the match is weak. Clone size appears in some rows only: once, few, many, or a class for an expanded clone.

clone_size j_call d_call v_call cdr3_nt cdr3_aa
- TRBJ2-7 - TRBV10-2 TGCGCCAGCAGGTGGCGGAGCGCCTACGAGCAGTACTTC CASRWRSAYEQYF
- TRBJ2-7 TRBD2 TRBV9 TGTGCCAGCAGCGTAGCGGGGGGGCGCTTATACGAGCAGTACTTC CASSVAGGRLYEQYF
- TRBJ1-5 - TRBV30 TGTGCCTGGAGTGTAGCGGTCAATCAGCCCCAGCATTTT CAWSVAVNQPQHF
- TRBJ1-2 - TRBV29-1 TGCAGCGTTGAAGATGGGGGGAGCTATGGCTACACCTTC CSVEDGGSYGYTF
- TRBJ2-7 TRBD2 TRBV6-1 TGTGCCAGCAGTGAGCGCCTAAGCGGGATTTACTACGAGCAGTACTTC CASSERLSGIYYEQYF
- TRBJ1-3 TRBD1 TRBV2 TGTGCCAGCAGTGATCAGGGGGCCCGACAAGGAAACACCATATATTTT CASSDQGARQGNTIYF
- TRBJ2-4 - TRBV5-1 TGCGCCAGCAGCCCGGGACTAGCCAAAAACATTCAGTACTTC CASSPGLAKNIQYF
- TRBJ2-2 TRBD2 TRBV7-8 TGTGCCAGCAGCTCGGTCACCGGGCTAGCGGTGAACACCGGGGAGCTGTTTTTT CASSSVTGLAVNTGELFF
- TRBJ2-5 - TRBV6-6 TGTGCCAGCAGCTGGGGACTCCAAGAGACCCAGTACTTC CASSWGLQETQYF
- TRBJ2-2 - TRBV28 TGTGCCAGCAGTTTTAGGACAGTGGTCTCCGGGGAGCTGTTTTTT CASSFRTVVSGELFF
- TRBJ1-4 - TRBV21-1 TGTGCCAGCAGCAAAGCGGAAAAACTGTTTTTT CASSKAEKLFF
- TRBJ2-5 - TRBV5-4 TGTGCCAGCAGCTTTGGCGTCGGGGTTAGGCAAGAGACCCAGTACTTC CASSFGVGVRQETQYF
- TRBJ1-2 TRBD1 TRBV5-4 TGTGCCAGCAGCGGTACCAGGGGGCAGGACTATGGCTACACCTTC CASSGTRGQDYGYTF
- TRBJ2-1 - TRBV6-1 TGTGCCAGCAGCGAAACTAGATTAGATTTCAATGAGCAGTTCTTC CASSETRLDFNEQFF
- TRBJ2-7 TRBD2 TRBV5-1 TGCGCCAGCAGCTTGGTAGCGGGAGAGTACGAGCAGTACTTC CASSLVAGEYEQYF
- TRBJ2-1 - TRBV6-5 TGTGCCAGCAGTTACTGGACTCCATTCTCCTACAATGAGCAGTTCTTC CASSYWTPFSYNEQFF
- TRBJ2-1 TRBD2 TRBV7-2 TGTGCCAGCAGCTCCCCCGGGACTAGCGGGCCGAACAATGAGCAGTTCTTC CASSSPGTSGPNNEQFF
- TRBJ2-5 - TRBV15 TGTGCCACCGGAGGGCAAGCGGCGGGCCGGGGGCAAGAGACCCAGTACTTC CATGGQAAGRGQETQYF
- TRBJ2-5 - TRBV6-5 TGTGCCAGCACAAGGGACGAGACCCAGTACTTC CASTRDETQYF
- TRBJ2-7 - TRBV6-1 TGTGCCAGCCACCCAAGTGGGCTAGCCGCCTACGAGCAGTACTTC CASHPSGLAAYEQYF
- TRBJ2-3 TRBD2 TRBV14 TGTGCCAGCAGCCAGGACACTAGCGGGAGATGGAATACGCAGTATTTT CASSQDTSGRWNTQYF
few TRBJ2-3 TRBD2 TRBV7-9 TGTGCCAGCAGCTTAATGGGGACTAGCGGGAGGACAGATACGCAGTATTTT CASSLMGTSGRTDTQYF
- TRBJ1-4 - TRBV4-1 TGCGCCAGCAGCCAGGAAAACAGTAGTGAAAAACTGTTTTTT CASSQENSSEKLFF
once TRBJ2-7 - TRBV19 TGTGCCAGTAGTATAAGGCGCAGAGGGCAGGGGACCCTCTCCTACGAGCAGTACTTC CASSIRRRGQGTLSYEQYF
- TRBJ1-3 TRBD1 TRBV7-9 TGTGCCAGCAGCGCTAAAGAACCGGGACAGTTAAACACCATATATTTT CASSAKEPGQLNTIYF
once TRBJ2-7 - TRBV7-8 TGTGCCAGCAGCTTATTGTCGGGGAGAATAGGGTCCTACGAGCAGTACTTC CASSLLSGRIGSYEQYF
- TRBJ2-4 TRBD1 TRBV19 TGTGCCAGTAGTCCAGGGGGCAAAAACATTCAGTACTTC CASSPGGKNIQYF
few TRBJ2-5 - TRBV19 TGTGCCCTCGGTGTCCTTCAGGGGGAGGAGAACTGCGAGAGGGCCCAGTACTTC CALGVLQGEENCERAQYF
- TRBJ2-7 - TRBV9 TGTGCCAGCAGCGCTGGGGCTGCCCCCTACGAGCAGTACTTC CASSAGAAPYEQYF
- TRBJ2-2 - TRBV5-4 TGTGCCAGCAGCCGTCCGGGGCCCGGGGAGCTGTTTTTT CASSRPGPGELFF
once TRBJ1-3 - TRBV6-6 TGTGCCAGCAGTCTGCTTTATGAAAGCTCTGGAAACACCATATATTTT CASSLLYESSGNTIYF
- TRBJ2-5 - TRBV19 TGTGCCAGTAGCCGCCGACGAGGGGAAGAGACCCAGTACTTC CASSRRRGEETQYF
- TRBJ2-5 TRBD2 TRBV6-6 TGTGCCAGCAGTTACTCGCGCGGGAGGAAAGAGACCCAGTACTTC CASSYSRGRKETQYF
- TRBJ2-3 TRBD2 TRBV5-5 TGTGCCAGCACCCAGACTAGCGGGAGAGTTACAGATACGCAGTATTTT CASTQTSGRVTDTQYF
- TRBJ1-2 - TRBV19 TGTGCCACCCGAGGGGGGGAGAGTTACTATGGCTACACCTTC CATRGGESYYGYTF
- TRBJ2-1 - TRBV27 TGTGCCAGCAGTACCCCAGCGGCCAGCTCCTACAATGAGCAGTTCTTC CASSTPAASSYNEQFF
- TRBJ1-3 - TRBV28 TGTGCCAGCAGTCTCGGGACAAAGTTCTCTGGAAACACCATATATTTT CASSLGTKFSGNTIYF
once TRBJ2-1 - TRBV7-2 TGTGCCAGCAGCTTCCAAGGAGCTCGACTGGGTGAGCAGTTCTTC CASSFQGARLGEQFF
- TRBJ2-5 - TRBV19 TGTGCCAGTAGTATAGGAGGCAGGGTAAAGACCCAGTACTTC CASSIGGRVKTQYF
- TRBJ2-1 - TRBV2 TGTGCCAGCAGTGCGGGGGCGTCCTACAATGAGCAGTTCTTC CASSAGASYNEQFF
- TRBJ2-7 TRBD2 TRBV5-8 TGTGCCAGCAGCTTGGAACTAGCGGGAGCCGTAGTCTACGAGCAGTACTTC CASSLELAGAVVYEQYF
few TRBJ2-5 - TRBV6-1 TGTGCCAGCAGCGCATGGGGGCCGAAGGGGGGGACCCAGTACTTC CASSAWGPKGGTQYF
- TRBJ2-1 TRBD2 TRBV27 TGTGCCAGCAGTTTTGCTAGCGGGAGGGCCAACGGTTACAATGAGCAGTTCTTC CASSFASGRANGYNEQFF
- TRBJ2-1 TRBD2 TRBV19 TGTGCCAGTAGTACTGCTATAGCGGGACCTTACAATGAGCAGTTCTTC CASSTAIAGPYNEQFF
- TRBJ1-5 TRBD1 TRBV7-3 TGTGCCAGCAGTCCGAACAGGGGGCTGGGGCAGCCCCAGCATTTT CASSPNRGLGQPQHF
- TRBJ1-2 TRBD1 TRBV28 TGTGCCAGCAGTTTATGGAGGACAGGGGGCGTCTCTGGCTACACCTTC CASSLWRTGGVSGYTF
- TRBJ2-5 - TRBV19 TGTGCCAGTAGTAGGAACATAAAAGAGACCCAGTACTTC CASSRNIKETQYF
few TRBJ1-1 - TRBV6-6 TGTGCCAGCAGGGGCGTCACTGAAGCTTTCTTT CASRGVTEAFF